What follows is one T cell receptor (beta chain) and its context. The sample originates from a study of blood T cell repertoires in COVID-19. Study details: Samples representing acute and convalescent COVID-19 were sourced from the United States, Italy and Spain.

Study processing details: Nucleated cell number was recorded as an estimate derived from reference gene primer amplification. Produced via immunoSEQ multiplex PCR; TCRdb's table is partial and in-frame only. That table is the source of V, J and clone size, and D and trimming were worked out from the DNA. The data hold about 410,000 clones, with about 91% observed a single time. V was pared by 4 bases and J by 1 base, with 13 bases of the junction left unmatched. The length of the CDR3 is 18 residues. From germline, CDR1 is SGHAT and CDR2 FQNNGV. The gene calls are TRBV11-2 and TRBJ2-1, with 7 bases fitting TRBD1. The receptor comes from a woman in her thirties or forties with COVID-19, enrolled during active disease. Sequencing was carried out using peripheral blood. This chain's CDR3 is CASSSGRTGPPSYNEQFF. The CDR3 DNA sequence: TGTGCCAGCAGCTCGGGGCGGACAGGCCCACCGTCCTACAATGAGCAGTTCTTC.